The 2 T cell receptor beta chains below come from one sample, sequenced in a study of blood T cell repertoires in COVID-19. Profiling relied on immunoSEQ multiplex PCR, and the TCRdb table lists in-frame clones only, not all of them. The sample lists a few hundred thousand clones; about 85% were seen once. Sequencing was done on a sample of PBMCs or T cells enriched from blood (not recorded which). The receptors here all came from a woman in her 50s who had been exposed to COVID-19.

The V and J genes are TRBV5-8 and TRBJ1-1, with D possibly matching TRBD1 (5 bases). The CDR3 covers 14 residues. Germline V gene data show CDR1 as SGHTS and CDR2 as YDEGEE. V was cut by 1 base and J by 2 bases, with 9 bases left in between. In nucleotides, the CDR3 is TGTGCCAGCAGCTTGTTCGGGGGAAACACTGAAGCTTTCTTT. Its translation: CASSLFGGNTEAFF.

CDR3 in amino acids: CASSLAGGPRDTQYF. For the CDR3, the DNA is TGTGCCAGCAGCTTGGCGGGGGGGCCGAGAGATACGCAGTATTTT. V usage is TRBV7-9 and J usage is TRBJ2-3; 9 nucleotides match TRBD2. The V gene's germline CDR1 is SEHNR and CDR2 FQNEAQ (reference sequence). The J segment lost 5 bases and the V segment lost 3 bases, leaving 6 bases of the junction unmatched. The CDR3 runs to 15 residues.